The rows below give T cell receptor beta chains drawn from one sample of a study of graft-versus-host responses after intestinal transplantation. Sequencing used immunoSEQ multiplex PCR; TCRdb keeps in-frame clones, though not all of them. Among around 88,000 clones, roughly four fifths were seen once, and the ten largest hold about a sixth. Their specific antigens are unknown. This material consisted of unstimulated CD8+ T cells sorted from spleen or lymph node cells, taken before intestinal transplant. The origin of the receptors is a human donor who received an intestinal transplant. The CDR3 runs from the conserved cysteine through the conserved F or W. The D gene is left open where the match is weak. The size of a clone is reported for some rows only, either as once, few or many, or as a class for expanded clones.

TGTGCCAGCAGCGACTACAATGAGCAGTTCTTC	CASSDYNEQFF	TRBV7-2	NA	TRBJ2-1	11	NA
TGTGCCAGCAGCTTAGTAGAGGCCGCCGCGGGCGGGGAGCTGTTTTTT	CASSLVEAAAGGELFF	TRBV7-9	NA	TRBJ2-2	16	once
TGTGCCAGCAGCTTGCTTCAGCAGGGGACCTACAATGAGCAGTTCTTC	CASSLLQQGTYNEQFF	TRBV5-6	NA	TRBJ2-1	16	NA
TGTGCCAGCAGCTCAAGGAGGGACAGGGGAGTCTACAATGAGCAGTTCTTC	CASSSRRDRGVYNEQFF	TRBV5-5	TRBD1	TRBJ2-1	17	few
TGCGCCAGCAGCTTATCGGGGGGGTCCTACGAGCAGTACTTC	CASSLSGGSYEQYF	TRBV5-1	TRBD2	TRBJ2-7	14	few
TGTGCCAGCAGCTTAGTCGGGGGCCCCTACAATGAGCAGTTCTTC	CASSLVGGPYNEQFF	TRBV7-2	NA	TRBJ2-1	15	NA
TGTGCCAGCAGCCTACTTAGCGGGGCCGGGACTGAAGCTTTCTTT	CASSLLSGAGTEAFF	TRBV7-9	NA	TRBJ1-1	15	NA
TGTGCCAGCAGCGTAGAGGACGGCTCTGGAAACACCATATATTTT	CASSVEDGSGNTIYF	TRBV9	NA	TRBJ1-3	15	NA
TGTGCCAGCAGCTCGTACCGGGGTCTCCAAGAGACCCAGTACTTC	CASSSYRGLQETQYF	TRBV13	NA	TRBJ2-5	15	NA
TGTGCCAGCAGTTACACTGGACAGGGTAGCACTGAAGCTTTCTTT	CASSYTGQGSTEAFF	TRBV6-6	TRBD1	TRBJ1-1	15	once
TGTGCCAGCAGTGAAGGGACTAGCGATGGGACCGGGGAGCTGTTTTTT	CASSEGTSDGTGELFF	TRBV2	TRBD2	TRBJ2-2	16	NA
TGTGCCAGCAGCTTGGAGGCGGGAGCGCCAGATACGCAGTATTTT	CASSLEAGAPDTQYF	TRBV5-4	TRBD2	TRBJ2-3	15	NA
TGTGCCAGCAGCCTGAGGGTCGGGACCGGGGAGCTGTTTTTT	CASSLRVGTGELFF	TRBV9	NA	TRBJ2-2	14	NA
TGTGCCAGCAGCAATAACTCAGTGCCACAAAGTCGGGCCAACGTCCTGACTTTC	CASSNNSVPQSRANVLTF	TRBV7-7	NA	TRBJ2-6	18	NA
TGTGCCAGCAGTTTAGTTGGACAGGGAGGGGGGGAGCAGTACTTC	CASSLVGQGGGEQYF	TRBV27	NA	TRBJ2-7	15	once
TGTGCCACCAGGACGGGATATAGCAATCAGCCCCAGCATTTT	CATRTGYSNQPQHF	TRBV19	NA	TRBJ1-5	14	NA
TGTGCCAGCCGGGGCGGGGGGACTAGCACAGATACGCAGTATTTT	CASRGGGTSTDTQYF	TRBV10-3	TRBD2	TRBJ2-3	15	NA
TGTGCCAGCAGTTTAAGTGGGGAAGACGAGCAGTACTTC	CASSLSGEDEQYF	TRBV27	NA	TRBJ2-7	13	NA
TGTGCCAGCAGCTTAGGCCTAGCGGGCGGGTACCAAGAGACCCAGTACTTC	CASSLGLAGGYQETQYF	TRBV7-9	TRBD2	TRBJ2-5	17	NA
TGCGCCAGCAGGCCTTTACTTAGGGGGCTGAGTGGCTACACCTTC	CASRPLLRGLSGYTF	TRBV4-1	TRBD1	TRBJ1-2	15	NA
TGTGCCAGCAGCCCCCTAGCGGGAGGGGACTACGAGCAGTACTTC	CASSPLAGGDYEQYF	TRBV28	TRBD2	TRBJ2-7	15	NA
TGTGCCAGCAGTTTATGGGACAGGGGGCGCGAGCAGTACTTC	CASSLWDRGREQYF	TRBV28	TRBD1	TRBJ2-7	14	NA
TGCGCCAGCAGCTTGGAGGCTAGCGGGACAACTTCCTACGAGCAGTACTTC	CASSLEASGTTSYEQYF	TRBV5-1	TRBD2	TRBJ2-7	17	NA
TGCGCCAGCAGCCAAGCAAACTCCTACGAGCAGTACTTC	CASSQANSYEQYF	TRBV4-1	NA	TRBJ2-7	13	NA
TGTGCCAGCAGACAGGGCTTGAACACTGAAGCTTTCTTT	CASRQGLNTEAFF	TRBV5-8	NA	TRBJ1-1	13	few
TGTGCCTGGAGTCATGGGACAGGGACGTACGAGCAGTACTTC	CAWSHGTGTYEQYF	TRBV30	TRBD1	TRBJ2-7	14	NA
TGCAGCGTTGAAGACGTGGGACAGGGGGGTTGGGGCTACACCTTC	CSVEDVGQGGWGYTF	TRBV29-1	TRBD1	TRBJ1-2	15	NA
TGTGCCAGCAGCCTCCTCCCCGGGACAGGGGCCATGAACACTGAAGCTTTCTTT	CASSLLPGTGAMNTEAFF	TRBV11-2	TRBD1	TRBJ1-1	18	NA
TGTGCCGGAGCTAGTGCCCCTTACGAGCAGTACTTC	CAGASAPYEQYF	TRBV2	NA	TRBJ2-7	12	NA